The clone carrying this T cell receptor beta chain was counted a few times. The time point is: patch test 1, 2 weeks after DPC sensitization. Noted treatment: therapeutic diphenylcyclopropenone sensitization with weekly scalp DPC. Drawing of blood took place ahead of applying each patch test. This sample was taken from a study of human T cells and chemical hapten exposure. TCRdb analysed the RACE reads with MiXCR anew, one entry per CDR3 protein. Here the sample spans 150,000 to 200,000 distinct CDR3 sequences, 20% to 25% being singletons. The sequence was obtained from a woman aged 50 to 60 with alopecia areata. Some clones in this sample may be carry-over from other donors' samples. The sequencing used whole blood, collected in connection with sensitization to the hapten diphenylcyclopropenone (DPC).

The CDR3: CSARDPAGGGVKPQHF. CDR3 DNA sequence: TGCAGTGCTAGAGATCCGGCAGGGGGGGGTGTTAAGCCCCAGCATTTT. This chain joins TRBV20-1 and TRBJ1-5; 7 bases align to TRBD1. The CDR3 contains 16 residues. Trimming took 0 bases from V and 8 from J; bases not matched to a gene: 13. The germline gives CDR1 DFQATT, CDR2 SNEGSKA (reference sequence).